These 28 T cell receptor beta chains originate from one sample sequenced in a study of blood T cell repertoires in COVID-19. The table came from immunoSEQ multiplex PCR; TCRdb's copy has only in-frame clones and leaves some out. The data show fewer than 350,000 clones, 89% seen once. The source material was PBMCs or T cells enriched from blood (not recorded which). Receptors were obtained from a man in his 60s who had recovered from COVID-19.

The chain joins TRBV27 to TRBJ2-7, with a weak D call TRBD1 (6 bases). The germline V gene has CDR1 MNHEY and CDR2 SMNVEV (reference sequence). There are 14 residues in the CDR3. Deletions cut 3 bases from V and 4 bases from J, with 13 bases between. CDR3: CASSLRQDVYEQYF. The CDR3 DNA follows: TGTGCCAGCAGTTTGCGACAGGACGTGTACGAGCAGTACTTC.

The gene calls are TRBV5-4 and TRBJ2-4, with TRBD1 identical over 7 bases. This CDR3 has 13 residues. V dropped 4 bases and J dropped 15; count of bases not matched to a gene: 13. CDR1 and CDR2 from the germline V gene are SGHNT and YYREEE (reference sequence). The CDR3 sequence is CASSPNGQELGYF. DNA of the CDR3: TGTGCCAGCAGCCCCAACGGACAGGAGCTGGGGTACTTC. The variable domain in full, completed from reference TRBV5-4 and TRBJ2-4, reads ETGVTQSPTHLIKTRGQQVTLRCSSQSGHNTVSWYQQALGQGPQFIFQYYREEENGRGNFPPRFSGLQFPNYSSELNVNALELDDSALYLCASSPNGQELGYFGAGTRLSVL.

J is TRBJ2-3 and V is TRBV7-6, with D maybe TRBD2 (6 bases). CDR1 and CDR2 from the germline V gene are SGHVS and FNYEAQ. Trimming took 1 base from V and 6 from J, leaving 14 bases between them. This CDR3 contains 15 residues. This CDR3 is CASSLGLGLADTQYF. In DNA, the CDR3 is TGTGCCAGCAGCTTAGGACTAGGATTGGCGGATACGCAGTATTTT.

The rearrangement uses TRBV11-2 and TRBJ1-1; TRBD1 agrees at 12 bases. The germline CDR1 and CDR2 sequences are SGHAT and FQNNGV. There are 15 residues in the CDR3. Germline trimming cut 3 bases from V and 5 bases from J; bases unmatched to any gene: 4. CDR3 DNA sequence: TGTGCCAGCAGCTTCGGGGACAGGGGGCATACTGAAGCTTTCTTT. This sequence encodes CASSFGDRGHTEAFF. Looking up the rest from reference TRBV11-2 and TRBJ1-1 gives the full variable domain: EAGVAQSPRYKIIEKRQSVAFWCNPISGHATLYWYQQILGQGPKLLIQFQNNGVVDDSQLPKDRFSAERLKGVDSTLKIQPAKLEDSAVYLCASSFGDRGHTEAFFGQGTRLTVV.

This clone has a single count. The gene calls are TRBV6-5 and TRBJ2-7; weak D call: TRBD1 (6 bases). CDR1 and CDR2 from the germline V gene are MNHEY and SVGAGI. V dropped 7 bases and J dropped 2 bases, with 15 bases sitting between them. This CDR3 spans 14 amino acids. CDR3 loop: CASNPPTGTYEQYF. CDR3 sequence (DNA): TGTGCCAGCAACCCCCCGACAGGCACCTACGAGCAGTACTTC.

V gene TRBV10-3 combines with J gene TRBJ1-5, with unresolved D. Germline V CDR1 and CDR2: ENHRY, SYGVKD. With 4 bases removed from V and 4 bases from J, the gap between germline ends came to 8 bases. The CDR3 consists of 13 residues. The CDR3 reads CAISGGENQPQHF. The CDR3 nucleotides are TGTGCCATCAGTGGGGGAGAGAATCAGCCCCAGCATTTT.

The V call is TRBV2, the J call TRBJ2-2, with 11 bases identical to TRBD1. Trimming at V came to 6 bases and at J to 5 bases, leaving 8 bases not matched to a gene. Germline V CDR1 and CDR2: SNHLY, FYNNEI. The CDR3 totals 16 residues. This chain's CDR3 is CASSRGTGGGTGELFF. CDR3 sequence (DNA): TGTGCCAGCAGCCGCGGGACAGGGGGAGGGACCGGGGAGCTGTTTTTT.

V is TRBV28 and J is TRBJ1-5, with TRBD1 matching over 7 bases. The V gene's germline CDR1 is MDHEN and CDR2 SYDVKM. V lost 4 bases and J lost 5; bases outside the gene matches: 11. The CDR3 extends over 16 amino acids. The CDR3 DNA reads TGTGCCAGCAGTTCCCCGACAGGGCCCCGGGATCAGCCCCAGCATTTT. As protein: CASSSPTGPRDQPQHF.

The V and J genes are TRBV28 and TRBJ2-5; TRBD1 matches at 7 bases. This CDR3 has 13 residues. With V trimmed by 8 bases and J by 4 bases, 7 bases remained unmatched. Germline assignment: CDR1 MDHEN and CDR2 SYDVKM. The CDR3 spells CASFKGDRETQYF. The CDR3 nucleotides read TGTGCCAGCTTTAAGGGGGACAGAGAGACCCAGTACTTC.

The rearrangement links TRBV6-5 to TRBJ2-5; D call uncertain. The CDR3 sequence is 12 residues long. Trimming removed 8 bases at V and 0 bases at J, with 7 bases between. CDR1 is MNHEY, CDR2 SVGAGI, per germline. CDR3 amino acids: CASGPHQETQYF. The CDR3 nucleotides read TGTGCCAGCGGCCCCCACCAAGAGACCCAGTACTTC.

The gene calls are TRBV7-3 and TRBJ2-2, with 9 bases fitting TRBD2. CDR1 and CDR2 from the germline V gene are SGHTA and FQGTGA. V was clipped by 5 bases and J by 6 bases; unmatched bases: 13. This CDR3 is 17 amino acids long. CDR3 region: CASSHGIAGVEAGELFF. DNA for the CDR3: TGTGCCAGCAGCCACGGGATAGCGGGAGTAGAGGCCGGGGAGCTGTTTTTT.

The chain couples TRBV7-9 to TRBJ2-7, with 7 bases lining up with TRBD1. CDR1 is SEHNR and CDR2 is FQNEAQ in the germline V gene (reference sequence). The CDR3 spans 16 residues. With 5 bases clipped from V and 1 base from J, the junction kept 11 bases outside the gene matches. Written as DNA, the CDR3 is TGTGCCAGCAGCAAACGACAGGGCCTCCTGTCCTACGAGCAGTACTTC. Translating gives CASSKRQGLLSYEQYF. Supplemented by reference TRBV7-9 and TRBJ2-7, the full variable domain reads DTGVSQNPRHKITKRGQNVTFRCDPISEHNRLYWYRQTLGQGPEFLTYFQNEAQLEKSRLLSDRFSAERPKGSFSTLEIQRTEQGDSAMYLCASSKRQGLLSYEQYFGPGTRLTVT.

The rearrangement joins TRBV28 to TRBJ2-5; the D gene is possibly TRBD2 (6 bases). V gave up 3 bases and J gave up 5 bases, with 13 bases separating them. Germline loops: CDR1 MDHEN, CDR2 SYDVKM. The CDR3 sequence is 14 residues long. CDR3 region: CASSFRGSGETQYF. As DNA, the CDR3 is TGTGCCAGCAGTTTCCGGGGGTCGGGGGAGACCCAGTACTTC.

This chain uses TRBV5-1 with TRBJ2-7; the match to TRBD2 covers 10 bases. Germline V gene lookup returns CDR1 SGHRS and CDR2 YFSETQ. V lost 1 base, J lost 7 bases, and 8 bases stayed unmatched. There are 15 residues in the CDR3. The CDR3 loop reads CASSLLSGRAGEQYF. As DNA, the CDR3 is TGCGCCAGCAGCTTGTTGAGCGGGAGGGCCGGGGAGCAGTACTTC.

This CDR3 is CASSLTRTGELFF. CDR3 sequence (DNA): TGTGCCAGCAGCTTGACAAGGACCGGGGAGCTGTTTTTT. The chain carries TRBV7-2 and TRBJ2-2; D gene uncertain. The CDR3 covers 13 residues. Trimming removed 3 bases from V and 5 bases from J, with 7 bases in between. In germline, CDR1 is SGHTA, CDR2 FQGNSA.

This clone was picked up one time. V usage is TRBV4-1 and J usage is TRBJ2-7; 11 bases align to TRBD2. In germline, CDR1 is MGHRA, CDR2 YSYEKL. This CDR3 has 15 residues. V was clipped by 3 bases and J by 4 bases; unmatched bases: 5. The CDR3 protein is CASSQQLAGVYEQYF. Written as DNA, the CDR3 is TGCGCCAGCAGCCAGCAACTAGCGGGAGTTTACGAGCAGTACTTC.

The rearrangement links TRBV28 to TRBJ1-4; TRBD1 matches at 10 bases. V was clipped by 10 bases and J by 1 base; unmatched bases: 12. The CDR3 contains 17 residues. Germline assignment: CDR1 MDHEN and CDR2 SYDVKM. In DNA form, the CDR3 reads TGTGCCACTTTGGGGGACAGGGGACCCAAAACTAATGAAAAACTGTTTTTT. It translates to CATLGDRGPKTNEKLFF.

Remarks on this clone: The same CDR3 is also encoded by other DNA sequences in this sample. The J gene is TRBJ1-1, the V gene TRBV5-1; TRBD1 matches 7 bases. Germline V gene lookup returns CDR1 SGHRS and CDR2 YFSETQ. The CDR3 spans 13 residues. V gave up 5 bases and J gave up 3 bases; unmatched junction bases: 4. The CDR3 region is CASSPDRDTEAFF. CDR3 in DNA: TGCGCCAGCAGTCCTGACAGGGACACTGAAGCTTTCTTT.

A remark on this clone: The sample carries other DNA sequences with the same CDR3. The chain carries TRBV3-1 (or the pseudogene TRBV3-2) and TRBJ2-1; 13 positions agree with TRBD2. Losses at the gene ends were 1 base for V and 4 bases for J; bases not matched to a gene: 1. The CDR3 loop spans 16 amino acids. Germline V lookup: CDR1 LGHDT, CDR2 YNNKEL (reference sequence). The CDR3 DNA reads TGTGCCAGCAGCCAAGGACTAGCGGGGGGATACAATGAGCAGTTCTTC. Amino acid sequence: CASSQGLAGGYNEQFF.

The V gene is TRBV5-8, the J gene TRBJ1-4; no reliable D call. This CDR3 is built from 17 residues. The germline gives CDR1 SGHTS, CDR2 YDEGEE. Trimming removed 0 bases from V and 0 bases from J, with 12 bases in between. Here the CDR3 DNA reads TGTGCCAGCAGCTTGGGACGGACTTCTGCAACTAATGAAAAACTGTTTTTT. Amino acids: CASSLGRTSATNEKLFF.

V is TRBV28 and J is TRBJ1-3, with D perhaps TRBD1 (5 bases). The V and J ends lost 5 bases and 3 bases respectively, with 8 bases between them. Per the germline V gene, CDR1 is MDHEN and CDR2 is SYDVKM. The CDR3 runs to 13 residues. CDR3 nucleotide sequence: TGTGCCAGCAGTCCAGGGTTTGGAAACACCATATATTTT. Its translation: CASSPGFGNTIYF.

The V and J genes are TRBV7-2 and TRBJ1-2, with TRBD1 matching over 8 bases. Trimming took 0 bases from V and 6 from J; bases not matched to a gene: 6. The CDR3 loop spans 15 amino acids. CDR1 is SGHTA, CDR2 FQGNSA, per germline. This chain's CDR3 is CASSLATGVENGYTF. The CDR3 coding sequence is TGTGCCAGCAGCTTAGCGACAGGGGTTGAGAATGGCTACACCTTC.

The V gene is TRBV7-2, the J gene TRBJ2-1, with 7 bases matching TRBD2. V was clipped by 5 bases and J by 4 bases; unmatched bases: 8. Germline CDR1 reads SGHTA; CDR2 reads FQGNSA. The CDR3 is made up of 15 amino acids. In DNA, the CDR3 is TGTGCCAGCAGCCAGCGTAGCGGGCCATACAATGAGCAGTTCTTC. It translates to CASSQRSGPYNEQFF.

For this clone: Different DNA sequences within this sample yield the same CDR3. V gene TRBV28 combines with J gene TRBJ1-1; perhaps TRBD1 as D (5 bases). The CDR3 sequence is 14 residues long. Germline V CDR1 and CDR2: MDHEN, SYDVKM. The germline V and J ends were trimmed by 7 bases and 0 bases, with 12 bases remaining between them. The CDR3 region is CASTPVGVNTEAFF. The DNA for the CDR3 is TGTGCCAGCACCCCGGTAGGGGTGAACACTGAAGCTTTCTTT. The full variable domain, with the rest looked up from reference TRBV28 and TRBJ1-1, is DVKVTQSSRYLVKRTGEKVFLECVQDMDHENMFWYRQDPGLGLRLIYFSYDVKMKEKGDIPEGYSVSREKKERFSLILESASTNQTSMYLCASTPVGVNTEAFFGQGTRLTVV.

This sequence joins TRBV6-5 and TRBJ1-3; a possible D gene is TRBD1 (5 bases). With 8 bases removed from V and 0 bases from J, the gap between germline ends came to 14 bases. Germline lookup yields CDR1 MNHEY and CDR2 SVGAGI. This CDR3 contains 15 residues. CDR3 amino acids: CASALDRSSGNTIYF. CDR3 bases: TGTGCCAGCGCCCTTGACAGAAGCTCTGGAAACACCATATATTTT.

As concerns this clone: Within the sample, other DNA sequences also encode this same CDR3. V gene TRBV7-2 combines with J gene TRBJ2-2; D not resolved. Trimming removed 4 bases at V and 2 bases at J, with 5 bases between. This CDR3 region has 13 residues. Germline V CDR1 and CDR2: SGHTA, FQGNSA. CDR3 coding DNA: TGTGCCAGCAGCTCCCCAAACACCGGGGAGCTGTTTTTT. This gives the protein CASSSPNTGELFF.

This clone was detected only once. The gene calls are TRBV7-9 and TRBJ1-4; D is ambiguous. V was pared by 1 base and J by 10 bases, with 7 bases between. CDR3 length: 12 residues. Germline lookup yields CDR1 SEHNR and CDR2 FQNEAQ (reference sequence). DNA of the CDR3: TGTGCCAGCAGCTTAGTCGGGGTAAAACTGTTTTTT. Translating gives CASSLVGVKLFF.

CDR3 DNA sequence: TGTGCCAGCTCATCGGGACAGGGGGACACTGAAGCTTTCTTT. It translates to CASSSGQGDTEAFF. The chain is built from TRBV18 and TRBJ1-1, with TRBD1 matching over 11 bases. CDR3 length: 14 amino acids. In germline, CDR1 is KGHSH, CDR2 LQKENI. V was pared by 5 bases and J by 3 bases, with 2 bases of the junction left unmatched.